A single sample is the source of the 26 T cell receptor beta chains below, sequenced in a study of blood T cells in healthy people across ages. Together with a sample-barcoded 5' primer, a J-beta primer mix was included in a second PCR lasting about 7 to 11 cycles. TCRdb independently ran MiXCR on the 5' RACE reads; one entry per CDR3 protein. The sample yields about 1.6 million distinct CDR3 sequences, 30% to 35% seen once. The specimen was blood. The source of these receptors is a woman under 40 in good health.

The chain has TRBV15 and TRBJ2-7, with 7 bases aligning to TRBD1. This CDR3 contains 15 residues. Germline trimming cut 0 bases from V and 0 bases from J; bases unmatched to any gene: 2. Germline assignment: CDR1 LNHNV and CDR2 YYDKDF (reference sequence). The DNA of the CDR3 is TGTGCCACCAGCAGAGAACAGGGGATCTCCTACGAGCAGTACTTC. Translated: CATSREQGISYEQYF.

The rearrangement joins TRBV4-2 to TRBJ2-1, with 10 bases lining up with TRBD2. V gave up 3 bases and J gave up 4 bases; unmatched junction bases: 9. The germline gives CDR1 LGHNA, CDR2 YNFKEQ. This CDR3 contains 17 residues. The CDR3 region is CASSQDLLAGKYNEQFF. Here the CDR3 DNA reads TGTGCCAGCAGCCAGGATTTACTAGCGGGGAAATACAATGAGCAGTTCTTC.

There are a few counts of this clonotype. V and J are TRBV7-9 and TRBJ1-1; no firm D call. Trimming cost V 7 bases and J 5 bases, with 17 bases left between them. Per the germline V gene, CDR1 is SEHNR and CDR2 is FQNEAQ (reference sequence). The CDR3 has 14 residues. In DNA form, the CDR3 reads TGTGCCAGCACCTTGATGGGCGTCTGGACTGAAGCTTTCTTT. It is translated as CASTLMGVWTEAFF.

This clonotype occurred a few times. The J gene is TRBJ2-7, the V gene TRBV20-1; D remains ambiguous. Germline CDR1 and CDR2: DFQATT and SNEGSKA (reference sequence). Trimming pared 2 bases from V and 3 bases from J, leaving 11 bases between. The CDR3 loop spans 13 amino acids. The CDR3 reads CSARKPGLYEQYF. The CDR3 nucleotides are TGCAGTGCTAGAAAACCGGGCCTCTACGAGCAGTACTTC.

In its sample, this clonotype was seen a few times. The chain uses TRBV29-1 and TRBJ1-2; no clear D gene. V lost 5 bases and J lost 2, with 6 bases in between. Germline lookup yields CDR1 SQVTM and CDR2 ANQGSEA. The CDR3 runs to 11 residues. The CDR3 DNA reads TGCAGCGTTTATGGGAACTATGGCTACACCTTC. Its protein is CSVYGNYGYTF.

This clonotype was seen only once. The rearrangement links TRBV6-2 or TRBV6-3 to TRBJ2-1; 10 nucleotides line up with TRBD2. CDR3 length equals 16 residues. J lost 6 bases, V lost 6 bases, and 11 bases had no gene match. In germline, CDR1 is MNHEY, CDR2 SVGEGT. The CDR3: CASSPLVAGGSNEQFF. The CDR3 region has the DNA TGTGCCAGCAGCCCCCTCGTAGCGGGGGGCTCCAATGAGCAGTTCTTC.

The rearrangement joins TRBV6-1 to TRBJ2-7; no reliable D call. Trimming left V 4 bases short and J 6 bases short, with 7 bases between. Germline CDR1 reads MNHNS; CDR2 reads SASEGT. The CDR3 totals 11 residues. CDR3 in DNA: TGTGCCAGCAGTGGGTGGTCCGAGCAGTACTTC. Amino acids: CASSGWSEQYF.

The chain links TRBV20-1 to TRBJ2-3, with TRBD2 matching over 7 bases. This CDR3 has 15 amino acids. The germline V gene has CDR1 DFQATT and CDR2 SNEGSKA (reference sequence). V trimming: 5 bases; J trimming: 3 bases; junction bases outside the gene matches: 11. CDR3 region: CSAGFWTRLTDTQYF. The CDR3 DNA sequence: TGCAGTGCTGGATTTTGGACTAGACTTACAGATACGCAGTATTTT.

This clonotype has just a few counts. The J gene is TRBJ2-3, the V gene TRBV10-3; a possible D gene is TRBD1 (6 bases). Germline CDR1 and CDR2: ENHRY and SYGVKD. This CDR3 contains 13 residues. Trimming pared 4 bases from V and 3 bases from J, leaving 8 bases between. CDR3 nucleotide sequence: TGTGCCATCAGTGGACAGGCGACAGATACGCAGTATTTT. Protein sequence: CAISGQATDTQYF.

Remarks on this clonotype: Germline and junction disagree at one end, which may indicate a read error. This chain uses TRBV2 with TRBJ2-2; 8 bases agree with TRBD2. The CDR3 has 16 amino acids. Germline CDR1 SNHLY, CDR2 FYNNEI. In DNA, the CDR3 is TGTGCCAGCAGTGGTCCGGGGGGGCGGAACACCGGGGAGCGGTTTTTT. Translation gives CASSGPGGRNTGERFF.

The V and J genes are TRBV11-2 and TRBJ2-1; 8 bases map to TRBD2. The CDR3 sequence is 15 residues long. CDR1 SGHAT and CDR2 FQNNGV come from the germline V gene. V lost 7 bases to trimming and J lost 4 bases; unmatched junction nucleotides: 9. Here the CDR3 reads CASILTGGPYNEQFF. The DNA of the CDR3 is TGTGCCAGCATTCTCACGGGGGGGCCGTACAATGAGCAGTTCTTC.

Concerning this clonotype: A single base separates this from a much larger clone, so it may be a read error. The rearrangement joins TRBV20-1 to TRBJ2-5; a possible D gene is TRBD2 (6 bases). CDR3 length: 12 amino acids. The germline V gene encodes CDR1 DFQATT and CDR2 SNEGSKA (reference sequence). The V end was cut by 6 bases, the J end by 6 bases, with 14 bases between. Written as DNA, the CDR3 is TGCAGTGCCACCAGTGCGGGGAAGACCCAGTACTTC. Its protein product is CSATSAGKTQYF.

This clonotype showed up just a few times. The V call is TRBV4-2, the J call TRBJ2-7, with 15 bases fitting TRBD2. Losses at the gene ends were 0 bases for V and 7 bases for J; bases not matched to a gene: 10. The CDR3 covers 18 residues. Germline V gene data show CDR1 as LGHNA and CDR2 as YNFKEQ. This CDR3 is CASSQDPGTSGRQDEQYF. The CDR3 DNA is TGTGCCAGCAGCCAAGACCCCGGGACTAGCGGGAGGCAGGATGAGCAGTACTTC.

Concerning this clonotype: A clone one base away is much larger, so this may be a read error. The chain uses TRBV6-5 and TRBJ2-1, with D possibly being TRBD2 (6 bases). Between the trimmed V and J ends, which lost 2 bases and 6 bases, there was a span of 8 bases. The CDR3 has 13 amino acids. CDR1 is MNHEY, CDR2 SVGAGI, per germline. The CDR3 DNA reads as TGTGCCAGCAGTTACGCGGAGGGCAATGAGCAGTTCTTC. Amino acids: CASSYAEGNEQFF.

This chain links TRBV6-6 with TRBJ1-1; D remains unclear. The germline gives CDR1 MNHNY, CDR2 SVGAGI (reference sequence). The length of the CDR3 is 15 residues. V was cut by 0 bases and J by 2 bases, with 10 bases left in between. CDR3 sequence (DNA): TGTGCCAGCAGTTACTCGTCGACAACCAACACTGAAGCTTTCTTT. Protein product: CASSYSSTTNTEAFF.

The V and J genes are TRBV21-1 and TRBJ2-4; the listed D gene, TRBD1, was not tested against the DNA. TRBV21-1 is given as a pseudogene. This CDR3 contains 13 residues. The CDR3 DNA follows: TGTGCCAGAGAGGGAGGGGGGGCCTACGAGCGGTACTTC. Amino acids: CAREGGGAYERYF.

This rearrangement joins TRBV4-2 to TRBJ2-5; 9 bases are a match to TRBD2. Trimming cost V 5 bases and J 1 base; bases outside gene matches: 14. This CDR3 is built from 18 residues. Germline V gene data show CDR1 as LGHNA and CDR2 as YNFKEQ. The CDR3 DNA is TGTGCCAGCAGCTCTTCAGGAATGGCGGGAGGGTTCCAAGAGACCCAGTACTTC. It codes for CASSSSGMAGGFQETQYF.

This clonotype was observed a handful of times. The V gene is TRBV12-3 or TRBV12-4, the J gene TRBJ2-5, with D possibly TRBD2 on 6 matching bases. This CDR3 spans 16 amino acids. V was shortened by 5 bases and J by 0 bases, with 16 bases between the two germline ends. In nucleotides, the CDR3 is TGTGCCAGCAGTCCCGAGGGGCTAGCGTACCAAGAGACCCAGTACTTC. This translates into CASSPEGLAYQETQYF.

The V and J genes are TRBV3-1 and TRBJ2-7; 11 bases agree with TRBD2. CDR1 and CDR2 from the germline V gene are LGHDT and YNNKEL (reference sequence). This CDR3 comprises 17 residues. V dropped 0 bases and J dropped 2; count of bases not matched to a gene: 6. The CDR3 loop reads CASSQDHGLAGTYEQYF. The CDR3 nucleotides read TGTGCCAGCAGCCAAGATCACGGACTAGCGGGTACCTACGAGCAGTACTTC.

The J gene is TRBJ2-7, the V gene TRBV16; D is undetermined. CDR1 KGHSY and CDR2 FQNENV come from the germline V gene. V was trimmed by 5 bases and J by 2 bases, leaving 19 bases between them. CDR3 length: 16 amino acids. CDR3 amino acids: CASSEDQVGSPYEQYF. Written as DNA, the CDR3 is TGTGCCAGCAGCGAAGATCAGGTCGGCAGCCCCTACGAGCAGTACTTC.

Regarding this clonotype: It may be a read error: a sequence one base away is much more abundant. This CDR3 reads CACSLASRNEQFF. The CDR3 DNA sequence: TGTGCCTGCAGCTTAGCGAGCCGGAATGAGCAGTTCTTC. The chain carries TRBV7-2 and TRBJ2-1, with a tentative D call TRBD2 (5 bases). The CDR3 totals 13 residues. CDR1 SGHTA and CDR2 FQGNSA come from the germline V gene.

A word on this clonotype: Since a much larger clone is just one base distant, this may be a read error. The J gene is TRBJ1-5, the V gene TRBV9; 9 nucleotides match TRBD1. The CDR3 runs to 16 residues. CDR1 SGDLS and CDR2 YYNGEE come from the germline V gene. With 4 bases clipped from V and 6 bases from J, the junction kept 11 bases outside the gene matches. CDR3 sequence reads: CASSPGDRVYGQPQHF. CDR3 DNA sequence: TGTGCCAGCAGCCCTGGGGACAGGGTATATGGTCAGCCCCAGCATTTT.

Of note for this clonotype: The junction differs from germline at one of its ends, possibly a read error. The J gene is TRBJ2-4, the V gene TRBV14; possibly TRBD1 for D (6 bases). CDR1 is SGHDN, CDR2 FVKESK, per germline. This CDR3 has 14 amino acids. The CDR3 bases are TGTGCCGGCAGCCCCCGGACAGACAGAAACATTCAGTACTTC. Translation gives CAGSPRTDRNIQYF.

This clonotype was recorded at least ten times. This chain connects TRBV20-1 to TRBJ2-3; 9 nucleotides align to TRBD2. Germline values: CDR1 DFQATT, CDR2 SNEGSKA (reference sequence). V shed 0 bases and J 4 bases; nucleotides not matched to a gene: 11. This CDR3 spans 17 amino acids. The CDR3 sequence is CSARDPIAGDIADTQYF. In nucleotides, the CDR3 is TGCAGTGCTAGAGACCCCATAGCGGGAGATATAGCAGATACGCAGTATTTT.

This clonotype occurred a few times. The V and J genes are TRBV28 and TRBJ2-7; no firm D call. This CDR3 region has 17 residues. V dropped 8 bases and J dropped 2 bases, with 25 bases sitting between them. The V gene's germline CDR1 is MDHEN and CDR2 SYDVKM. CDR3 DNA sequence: TGTGCCAGCGGTGCCTATTGGGAACCAGAACCTGCCTACGAGCAGTACTTC. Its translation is CASGAYWEPEPAYEQYF.

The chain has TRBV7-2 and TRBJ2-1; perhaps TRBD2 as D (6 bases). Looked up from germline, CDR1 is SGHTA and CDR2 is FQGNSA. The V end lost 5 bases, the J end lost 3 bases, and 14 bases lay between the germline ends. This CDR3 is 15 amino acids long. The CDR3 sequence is CASSPEGLSYNEQFF. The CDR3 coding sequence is TGTGCCAGCAGCCCGGAGGGCCTGAGCTACAATGAGCAGTTCTTC.